Below, one TCR beta chain is given with its context. This clonotype appeared many times. It lacks a known antigen. Within one base of it there is no much larger clone, and no base qualities were kept. The germline V gene (reference sequence) gives CDR1 as SGHAT and CDR2 as FQDESV. After removal of 1 base from V and 5 bases from J, the junction retains 11 bases not matched to a gene. Measured from the cysteine to the phenylalanine, the CDR3 is 17 residues long. The CDR3 DNA has 51 bases and is translated from base 1. This record comes from a study of T-cell memory formation after mild COVID-19 (dated by TCRdb to about 2021). General notes on the study: Most TCR sequence clusters were specific to one of the two donors. T-cell clones expanding and contracting after mild COVID-19 in a couple of donors were tracked by longitudinal TCRalpha and TCRbeta repertoire sequencing. Two young, previously healthy adult volunteers, one female and one male, were included in the cohort. What the research found in general, with its limitations: SARS-CoV-2 specificity of the second-wave clones peaking on day 37 was not confirmed. Clones that contracted from day 15 to 85 showed balanced CD4/CD8 phenotypes, whereas a second wave of clones that expanded from day 15 to 37 leaned towards CD4+. The study included only a couple of mild cases, and larger cohorts that include severe cases with pre-infection samples were judged to be necessary. Contracting CD4+ clones appeared mostly in the CM and EM memory subsets, whereas CD8+ clones were enriched in EMRA. The detection of some responding clones in pre-infection memory suggests that pre-existing cross-reactive memory T cells joined the SARS-CoV-2 response.

Ficoll-Paque density gradient centrifugation was used to isolate PBMCs. Sequenced on an Illumina NovaSeq 6000. TCRalpha and TCRbeta cDNA libraries were constructed by 5'RACE with constant-segment primers, with sample barcodes and unique molecular identifiers being introduced. RNA was extracted from every sample with Trizol reagent. The libraries were amplified in two PCR steps, and the second step added a second sample barcode and Illumina TruSeq adapters. Sequencing of libraries was performed on an Illumina NovaSeq with 2 x 150 bp paired-end reads. Turning to the authors' computational methods: The reads were demultiplexed and collapsed into UMI-guided consensus sequences using migec v1.2.7. Using mixcr v2.1.11, UMI consensuses were aligned to TRA and TRB V and J templates and then assembled into clonotypes. Clonotypes were classified as expanded or contracted when called significant by both edgeR and NoisET, with noise models trained on biological replicates. For edgeR calls, a false discovery rate-adjusted p below 0.01 and a log2 fold-change threshold of 1 were applied. PCA with hierarchical clustering of max-normalized trajectories of the 1000 most abundant clonotypes was used as exploratory dynamics analysis. Separately sequenced CD4+ and CD8+ repertoires were used to assign the CD4 or CD8 phenotype of responding clones. The public reads were run again by TCRdb, first through fastp at Q25 and then through MiXCR, and only productive beta chains were kept. Each entry merges the rows of one CDR3 protein and shows their most common DNA and genes. None of the V and J calls come from the authors' own analysis; TCRdb made them. The sample yields a few hundred thousand distinct CDR3 sequences; 16% were counted once. Roughly 21% of the sample is taken by the ten largest.

Sequenced sample: PBMCs or a T cell subset sorted from them (not recorded which). This clonotype originated in a man aged 18 to 30 who had mild COVID-19 (a few samples of this study predate the infection). The sample titles of this study are shuffled in the database, so cell type and time point are left out; the donor was told from shared clones. Here the chain combines TRBV11-1 and TRBJ2-3; the junction holds 8 bases that match TRBD1. The CDR3: CASSLGGGQGVRDTQYF. The DNA reads as follows: TGTGCCAGCAGCTTAGGAGGTGGACAGGGAGTCCGAGATACGCAGTATTTT.